This passage covers 23 T cell receptor beta chains from one sample sequenced in a study of low-dose radiotherapy and immunotherapy resistance in tumors. TRAV- and TRBV-specific primers primed first-strand cDNA, covering alpha and beta chains. With a V-primer adapter and a constant-region primer, TCRs were amplified for 20 to 25 PCR cycles. From the reads, TCRdb called clonotypes with MiXCR, one entry per CDR3 protein. The sample includes about 9,800 distinct CDR3 sequences, approximately 40% of them seen just once. Source of these receptors: a human donor with advanced metastatic prostate, ovarian, gallbladder or colorectal cancer (not recorded which). This table probably holds off-target reads from a library built for another chain.

The chain joins TRBV20-1 to TRBJ1-5; possibly TRBD1 for D (5 bases). Per the germline V gene, CDR1 is DFQATT and CDR2 is SNEGSKA (reference sequence). CDR3 length: 14 amino acids. Trimming removed 6 bases at V and 2 bases at J, with 14 bases between. CDR3 sequence reads: CSATGGRGNQPQHF. In DNA form, the CDR3 reads TGCAGTGCGACTGGGGGAAGGGGCAATCAGCCCCAGCATTTT.

CDR3 sequence reads: CASRRQGGSPLHF. In DNA form, the CDR3 reads TGTGCCAGCAGGAGGCAGGGTGGTTCACCCCTCCACTTT. V gene TRBV5-6 combines with J gene TRBJ1-6, with D tentatively TRBD1 (5 bases). Germline CDR1 and CDR2: SGHDT and YYEEEE. V was clipped by 5 bases and J by 9 bases, with 12 bases between them. CDR3 size: 13 residues.

The V call is TRBV7-2, the J call TRBJ2-5; D is undetermined. CDR3 length: 15 amino acids. Trimming shortened V by 3 bases and J by 2 bases, and 13 bases separated the two germline ends. The germline V gene encodes CDR1 SGHTA and CDR2 FQGNSA. The CDR3: CASSFESGIQETQYF. CDR3 DNA sequence: TGTGCCAGCAGCTTTGAAAGTGGAATACAAGAGACCCAGTACTTC. The full variable domain, its missing parts supplied by reference TRBV7-2 and TRBJ2-5, is GAGVSQSPSNKVTEKGKDVELRCDPISGHTALYWYRQSLGQGLEFLIYFQGNSAPDKSGLPSDRFSAERTGGSVSTLTIQRTQQEDSAVYLCASSFESGIQETQYFGPGTRLLVL.

The V gene is TRBV7-2, the J gene TRBJ1-2; D is perhaps TRBD1 (5 bases). CDR3 size: 14 residues. With 5 bases removed from V and 4 bases from J, the gap between germline ends came to 14 bases. The V gene's germline CDR1 is SGHTA and CDR2 FQGNSA. In nucleotides, the CDR3 is TGTGCCAGCAGCCCCGGGAGGGGCCGCTATGGCTACACCTTC. Translated: CASSPGRGRYGYTF.

A few counts support this clonotype. The chain has TRBV14 and TRBJ2-3; D is undetermined. The V and J ends lost 0 bases and 9 bases respectively, with 10 bases between them. The V gene's germline CDR1 is SGHDN and CDR2 FVKESK. This CDR3 has 13 residues. The CDR3 DNA follows: TGTGCCAGCAGCCAAGATTCTTCATGGACGCAGTATTTT. Amino acids: CASSQDSSWTQYF.

This clonotype was detected once. This chain connects TRBV12-3 or TRBV12-4 to TRBJ2-5; D assignment may be TRBD1 or TRBD2 (6 bases each). The CDR3 runs to 13 residues. V lost 5 bases, J lost 5 bases, and 12 bases lay in between. CDR3 region: CASSTLGGETQYF. In nucleotides, the CDR3 is TGTGCCAGCAGTACCCTAGGGGGGGAGACCCAGTACTTC.

This clonotype was detected only a few times. Here the CDR3 reads CASSQLVSAGEQFF. Written as DNA, the CDR3 is TGTGCCAGCAGCCAATTGGTATCGGCGGGTGAGCAGTTCTTC. The genes are TRBV14 and TRBJ2-1, with D possibly TRBD2 on 5 matching bases. The V and J ends lost 2 bases and 9 bases respectively, with 14 bases between them. Germline V gene sequence: CDR1 SGHDN, CDR2 FVKESK. The CDR3 loop spans 14 amino acids.

This clonotype was seen more than once but under ten times. The rearrangement links TRBV7-9 to TRBJ2-1, with a tentative D call TRBD2 (6 bases). CDR3 length equals 19 residues. The ends were cut back, 5 bases at V and 2 bases at J, with 25 bases in the middle. CDR1 and CDR2 (germline): SEHNR, FQNEAQ (reference sequence). CDR3 DNA: TGTGCCAGCAGCGGCTTTGGGGGGAGGCCGCAGCGAACCTACAATGAGCAGTTCTTC. It codes for CASSGFGGRPQRTYNEQFF.

V gene TRBV3-1 combines with J gene TRBJ2-2, with 11 bases identical to TRBD2. Trimming cost V 0 bases and J 7 bases; bases outside gene matches: 7. CDR1 LGHDT and CDR2 YNNKEL come from the germline V gene (reference sequence). The CDR3 sequence is 17 residues long. The CDR3 here is CASSQDQLAGAHGELFF. The CDR3 coding sequence is TGTGCCAGCAGCCAAGATCAACTAGCGGGAGCCCACGGGGAGCTGTTTTTT.

This clonotype was seen a few times. The chain's CDR3 is CASSLSDRRQETQYF. The CDR3 DNA is TGTGCCAGCAGCTTAAGTGACAGGCGCCAAGAGACCCAGTACTTC. This chain connects TRBV7-8 to TRBJ2-5; possible D gene TRBD1, 6 bases. V lost 2 bases to trimming and J lost 1 base, with 11 bases between them. Germline V gives CDR1 SGHVS, CDR2 FQNEAQ. The CDR3 has 15 amino acids.

This clonotype has only a few counts. The chain combines TRBV7-2 with TRBJ1-1; no clear D. V lost 0 bases, J lost 0 bases, and 8 bases lay in between. The CDR3 has 15 amino acids. Looked up from germline, CDR1 is SGHTA and CDR2 is FQGNSA. CDR3 DNA sequence: TGTGCCAGCAGCTTAGCGCCCAGTTTGAACACTGAAGCTTTCTTT. Its protein is CASSLAPSLNTEAFF.

On this clonotype itself: The junction differs from germline at one of its ends, possibly a read error. The chain has TRBV19 and TRBJ2-2, with TRBD1 matching over 8 bases. Germline lookup yields CDR1 LNHDA and CDR2 SQIVND (reference sequence). The CDR3 totals 16 residues. Here the CDR3 reads CASSIRTGLNPGELFF. The CDR3 DNA sequence: TGTGCCAGTAGTATTCGGACAGGGTTGAACCCCGGGGAGCTGTTTTTT.

The DNA for the CDR3 is TGTGCCAGCAGCCAAGGGGTCCGGCATGGCTACACCTTC. Protein: CASSQGVRHGYTF. The gene calls are TRBV3-1 and TRBJ1-2; D call uncertain. V was cut by 1 base and J by 6 bases, with 9 bases left in between. The V gene's germline CDR1 is LGHDT and CDR2 YNNKEL (reference sequence). The CDR3 sequence is 13 residues long.

The V and J genes are TRBV5-4 and TRBJ2-3; 7 bases map to TRBD2. The CDR3 has 13 amino acids. V was clipped by 5 bases and J by 5 bases; unmatched bases: 5. CDR1 and CDR2 from the germline V gene are SGHNT and YYREEE (reference sequence). CDR3 sequence: CASRTSPIDTQYF. The CDR3 bases are TGTGCCAGCAGGACTAGCCCGATAGATACGCAGTATTTT.

This clonotype was detected only a few times. Its ends do not fully match the called genes, so a read error is possible. J is TRBJ2-3 and V is TRBV5-3; no clear D gene. Being an ORF, TRBV5-3 has a function that is uncertain. This CDR3 region has 14 residues. The chain's CDR3 is CASSSRILTDTQYF. CDR3 DNA: TGTGCCAGCAGCTCGAGAATACTGACAGATACGCAGTATTTT.

The chain has TRBV2 and TRBJ2-1, with TRBD1 matching over 9 bases. The trim removed 7 bases at V and 5 bases at J, leaving 6 bases unmatched. Germline V gene lookup returns CDR1 SNHLY and CDR2 FYNNEI. This CDR3 contains 14 residues. The CDR3 coding sequence is TGTGCCAGCACAAACTGGGACAGGGACAATGAGCAGTTCTTC. It is translated as CASTNWDRDNEQFF.

CDR3 coding DNA: TGTGCTAGTGGAACACTAGCGGGGTTAACCAAAAACATTCAGTACTTC. Amino acids: CASGTLAGLTKNIQYF. The chain employs TRBV12-5 and TRBJ2-4, with 10 bases identical to TRBD2. The CDR3 has 16 amino acids. V dropped 6 bases and J dropped 2; count of bases not matched to a gene: 7. Germline V lookup: CDR1 LGHNT, CDR2 FRNRAP.

This clonotype was seen more than once but under ten times. The rearrangement joins TRBV9 to TRBJ2-7; possibly TRBD1 for D (6 bases). CDR3 size: 14 residues. CDR1 and CDR2 from the germline V gene are SGDLS and YYNGEE. V was pared by 0 bases and J by 5 bases, with 12 bases between. CDR3 in amino acids: CASSVATGFDEQYF. The CDR3 DNA follows: TGTGCCAGCAGCGTAGCTACAGGGTTCGACGAGCAGTACTTC.

There are a few counts of this clonotype. V and J are TRBV5-4 and TRBJ2-5; either TRBD1 or TRBD2 may fit D (5 bases each). Trimming removed 4 bases at V and 1 base at J, with 8 bases between. Per germline, CDR1 SGHNT and CDR2 YYREEE (reference sequence). The CDR3 loop spans 13 amino acids. The CDR3 nucleotides are TGTGCCAGCAGCGGGACCTCCCAAGAGACCCAGTACTTC. Encoded protein: CASSGTSQETQYF. The entire variable domain, with the rest obtained from reference TRBV5-4 and TRBJ2-5, is as follows: ETGVTQSPTHLIKTRGQQVTLRCSSQSGHNTVSWYQQALGQGPQFIFQYYREEENGRGNFPPRFSGLQFPNYSSELNVNALELDDSALYLCASSGTSQETQYFGPGTRLLVL.

The chain employs TRBV19 and TRBJ1-1; no definite D call. V was trimmed by 9 bases and J by 1 base, leaving 15 bases between them. Germline loops: CDR1 LNHDA, CDR2 SQIVND (reference sequence). The CDR3 is 14 amino acids. The CDR3 loop is CASKYLIENTEAFF. The CDR3 DNA reads TGTGCCAGCAAATACCTGATTGAGAACACTGAAGCTTTCTTT. Variable domain in full (rest from reference TRBV19 and TRBJ1-1): DGGITQSPKYLFRKEGQNVTLSCEQNLNHDAMYWYRQDPGQGLRLIYYSQIVNDFQKGDIAEGYSVSREKKESFPLTVTSAQKNPTAFYLCASKYLIENTEAFFGQGTRLTVV.

V is TRBV6-1 and J is TRBJ2-3, with D possibly matching TRBD1 (6 bases). The CDR3 runs 12 residues. Deletions cut 6 bases from V and 11 bases from J, with 15 bases between. Per the germline V gene, CDR1 is MNHNS and CDR2 is SASEGT. In DNA form, the CDR3 reads TGTGCCAGCAGCCCAGATGGGGGCGTGCAGTATTTT. Translating it yields CASSPDGGVQYF.

The chain couples TRBV7-2 to TRBJ1-2; D remains ambiguous. The length of the CDR3 is 15 residues. V lost 6 bases and J lost 3, with 17 bases in between. Per the germline V gene, CDR1 is SGHTA and CDR2 is FQGNSA. The CDR3 sequence: CASRRGQVLDYGYTF. In nucleotides, the CDR3 is TGTGCCAGCAGGCGAGGCCAGGTGCTTGACTATGGCTACACCTTC.

V gene TRBV9 combines with J gene TRBJ2-7; 14 bases line up with TRBD2. The germline V gene has CDR1 SGDLS and CDR2 YYNGEE. V shed 4 bases, J shed 6 bases, and the junction held 9 bases outside the gene matches. The CDR3 has 16 amino acids. The CDR3 nucleotides are TGTGCCAGCAGCTTGGGACTAGCGGGAGTCTCCGGCGAGCAGTACTTC. Its translation is CASSLGLAGVSGEQYF.